These 13 T cell receptor beta chains share one sample of origin, sequenced in a study of T-cell reconstitution after alpha-beta-depleted transplantation in children. Unique molecular identifiers were incorporated into the prepared TCRbeta library. MiXCR was run by TCRdb on the PCR reads, yielding one entry per CDR3 protein. Here the sample spans 200,000 to 250,000 distinct CDR3 sequences, 8% to 9.5% being singletons. This specimen consisted of PBMCs from the stem cell graft donor, obtained from the stem cell graft. The receptors come from a human donor who donated a stem cell graft to a child with acute lymphoblastic leukemia.

This clonotype was detected many times. The J gene is TRBJ1-2, the V gene TRBV12-3 or TRBV12-4; 8 bases align to TRBD1. V shed 2 bases and J 7 bases; nucleotides not matched to a gene: 6. This CDR3 has 14 amino acids. Written as DNA, the CDR3 is TGTGCCAGCAGTTTAAACAGGGGGTCGAGTGGCTACACCTTC. Residues: CASSLNRGSSGYTF.

This clonotype was seen many times. This chain connects TRBV7-2 to TRBJ2-3; 9 positions match TRBD1. From germline, CDR1 is SGHTA and CDR2 FQGNSA. Trimming took 0 bases from V and 2 from J; bases not matched to a gene: 3. This CDR3 region has 16 residues. CDR3 bases: TGTGCCAGCAGCTTAGCCGGGACAGGGAACACAGATACGCAGTATTTT. Amino acids: CASSLAGTGNTDTQYF.

This clonotype was counted at least ten times. This chain connects TRBV10-3 to TRBJ2-6; D ambiguous. The CDR3 runs to 15 residues. Germline V gene lookup returns CDR1 ENHRY and CDR2 SYGVKD. V was pared by 2 bases and J by 0 bases, with 5 bases between. CDR3: CAISETLSGANVLTF. The CDR3, as DNA: TGTGCCATCAGTGAGACGCTCTCTGGGGCCAACGTCCTGACTTTC.

The chain uses TRBV10-1 and TRBJ2-3, with TRBD2 identical over 8 bases. The CDR3 is made up of 16 amino acids. Germline CDR1 WNHNN, CDR2 SYGVQD (reference sequence). Trimming at V came to 3 bases and at J to 0 bases, leaving 5 bases not matched to a gene. Here the CDR3 reads CASSEGSGASTDTQYF. CDR3 sequence (DNA): TGCGCCAGCAGTGAAGGTAGCGGGGCTAGCACAGATACGCAGTATTTT.

This chain joins TRBV4-2 and TRBJ2-3; 11 positions match TRBD2. The CDR3 totals 17 residues. Germline V CDR1 and CDR2: LGHNA, YNFKEQ. The junction had 9 bases not matched to a gene; V was cut back by 6 bases and J by 1 base. The CDR3 DNA reads as TGTGCCAGCAGAAGGTATAGCGGGGGGGAGGGCACAGATACGCAGTATTTT. It translates to CASRRYSGGEGTDTQYF.

This clonotype was seen a handful of times. The V call is TRBV5-5, the J call TRBJ2-5; D uncertain. CDR3 size: 17 residues. The germline V and J ends were trimmed by 0 bases and 1 base, with 16 bases remaining between them. Germline loops: CDR1 SGHKS, CDR2 YYEKEE (reference sequence). The CDR3 region has the DNA TGTGCCAGCAGCTTGGTAGGAGTAGGCCCCTCCCAAGAGACCCAGTACTTC. This codes for CASSLVGVGPSQETQYF. The variable domain in full, with the rest retrieved from reference TRBV5-5 and TRBJ2-5, is DAGVTQSPTHLIKTRGQQVTLRCSPISGHKSVSWYQQVLGQGPQFIFQYYEKEERGRGNFPDRFSARQFPNYSSELNVNALLLGDSALYLCASSLVGVGPSQETQYFGPGTRLLVL.

This clonotype was found many times. The chain is built from TRBV4-1 and TRBJ1-6; TRBD1 matches 8 bases. The ends lost 3 bases at V and 3 bases at J; junction bases unmatched: 1. The CDR3 length is 15 residues. The germline CDR1 and CDR2 sequences are MGHRA and YSYEKL. CDR3 coding DNA: TGCGCCAGCAGCCAGACAGGGGTCTATAATTCACCCCTCCACTTT. Translating gives CASSQTGVYNSPLHF.

This clonotype was seen a handful of times. The chain employs TRBV4-3 and TRBJ2-1, with 8 positions matching TRBD2. The germline V gene has CDR1 LGHNA and CDR2 YSLEER. With 1 base clipped from V and 2 bases from J, the junction kept 1 base outside the gene matches. CDR3 length: 15 residues. CDR3 DNA sequence: TGCGCCAGCAGCCAAGCCGGGAGGGCCTACAATGAGCAGTTCTTC. Translation gives CASSQAGRAYNEQFF.

This clonotype has a count of ten or more. Written as DNA, the CDR3 is TGTGCTAGTGGTTCCGGAGCGCCTCGCTCCACAGATACGCAGTATTTT. It is translated as CASGSGAPRSTDTQYF. This rearrangement joins TRBV12-5 to TRBJ2-3; D gene unclear. The CDR3 covers 16 residues. Trimming cost V 4 bases and J 2 bases, with 16 bases left between them. Germline V lookup: CDR1 LGHNT, CDR2 FRNRAP. Supplemented by reference TRBV12-5 and TRBJ2-3, the full variable domain reads DARVTQTPRHKVTEMGQEVTMRCQPILGHNTVFWYRQTMMQGLELLAYFRNRAPLDDSGMPKDRFSAEMPDATLATLKIQPSEPRDSAVYFCASGSGAPRSTDTQYFGPGTRLTVL.

The chain combines TRBV12-3 or TRBV12-4 with TRBJ1-2; D is unresolved. CDR3 length equals 11 residues. V lost 3 bases to trimming and J lost 8 bases, with 7 bases between them. The CDR3 region has the DNA TGTGCCAGCAGTTTTCACGAGGGCTACACCTTC. Its translation is CASSFHEGYTF.

This sequence joins TRBV7-8 and TRBJ1-1, with 7 bases that match TRBD1. The germline V gene has CDR1 SGHVS and CDR2 FQNEAQ. Trimming at V came to 5 bases and at J to 8 bases, leaving 8 bases not matched to a gene. This CDR3 spans 13 amino acids. This chain's CDR3 is CASSELNRGEAFF. CDR3 nucleotide sequence: TGTGCCAGCAGCGAACTAAACAGGGGAGAAGCTTTCTTT. Full variable domain (outside the CDR3, taken from reference TRBV7-8 and TRBJ1-1): GAGVSQSPRYKVAKRGQDVALRCDPISGHVSLFWYQQALGQGPEFLTYFQNEAQLDKSGLPSDRFFAERPEGSVSTLKIQRTQQEDSAVYLCASSELNRGEAFFGQGTRLTVV.

This clonotype was observed many times. The chain uses TRBV7-2 and TRBJ2-1, with D possibly being TRBD1 (5 bases). V gave up 6 bases and J gave up 6 bases, with 9 bases separating them. Per germline, CDR1 SGHTA and CDR2 FQGNSA. This CDR3 spans 12 amino acids. For the CDR3, the DNA is TGTGCCAGCAGGGGTAGGGGCAATGAGCAGTTCTTC. Amino acid sequence: CASRGRGNEQFF.

V gene TRBV28 combines with J gene TRBJ2-4; D remains unclear. Between the trimmed V and J ends, which lost 7 bases and 8 bases, there was a span of 18 bases. The V gene's germline CDR1 is MDHEN and CDR2 SYDVKM. The CDR3 has 14 residues. The DNA for the CDR3 is TGTGCCAGCACCTCCCTTGGGCAATTGGACATTCAGTACTTC. Its translation is CASTSLGQLDIQYF.